This entry describes one T cell receptor beta chain. Its antigen is unknown. Profiled with immunoSEQ multiplex PCR; TCRdb holds only in-frame clones, not every one. The data show 45,000 to 60,000 clones, roughly 93% seen once. This entry is derived from a study of OX40 agonist ivuxolimab in advanced cancers. Study-wide results and caveats: Also showing low normalized T-cell clonal expansion were some of the nonresponders. Compared with others, partial responders at 0.1-3.0 mg/kg displayed clonal expansion among the lowest.

The CDR3 loop spans 15 amino acids. The V and J ends lost 3 bases and 10 bases, in that order; junction bases with no gene match: 11. Germline loops: CDR1 KGHSH, CDR2 LQKENI. The TCR originated in an adult with an advanced solid tumor such as melanoma, head and neck, liver or kidney cancer. Sequencing used CD4+ or CD8+ T cells sorted from blood, obtained in a trial of the OX40 agonist ivuxolimab. The V and J genes are TRBV18 and TRBJ2-1; 8 bases align to TRBD2. The CDR3 coding sequence is TGTGCCAGCTCACCGCGGGAGGATACGCTCAAGGAGCAGTTCTTC. Translating it yields CASSPREDTLKEQFF. The full variable domain, completed using reference TRBV18 and TRBJ2-1, is NAGVMQNPRHLVRRRGQEARLRCSPMKGHSHVYWYRQLPEEGLKFMVYLQKENIIDESGMPKERFSAEFPKEGPSILRIQQVVRGDSAAYFCASSPREDTLKEQFFGPGTRLTVL.